This TCR beta chain was found in a study of regulatory T cells in long-lasting Graves disease. General observations from the study: Favored gene segments in persistent disease were TRBV28, TRBJ1-2 and TRBJ2-5. Persistent Graves' patients showed reduced TCR diversity versus newly diagnosed patients.

CDR1 is SGHRS, CDR2 YFSETQ, per germline. V lost 5 bases, J lost 7 bases, and 17 bases lay in between. The CDR3 runs to 14 residues. Regarding time point: newly diagnosed GD, antithyroid drugs for less than 3 months. Extracted PBMC RNA gave rise to the TCR library. This clonotype was detected a few times. The antigen is undetermined. Researchers made TCR beta libraries by using iRepertoire HTBI primers and running Arm-PCR on CDR3 regions. TCRdb ran MiXCR on the multiplex PCR reads and lists one entry per CDR3 protein. The sample records under 800,000 distinct CDR3 sequences, under 20% being singletons. The sample was also linked to a second study, of T cells in Graves' hyperthyroidism and ophthalmopathy. That report adds: Based on clinical symptoms, serum thyroxine and TRAb, thyroid ultrasound and orbital computed tomography, diagnoses were reached. Blood also contained most expanded thyroid clonotypes above 0.001.

The chain couples TRBV5-1 to TRBJ2-3; possibly TRBD2 for D (5 bases). This sample comprised peripheral blood mononuclear cells (PBMCs), obtained at new diagnosis, from a patient treated with antithyroid drugs. This clonotype was sampled from a young woman with Graves disease. The CDR3 nucleotides are TGCGCCAGCAGGGGAGCTCGCCCCTCGAATACGCAGTATTTT. Encoded protein: CASRGARPSNTQYF.